The clone carrying this T cell receptor beta chain was picked up a small number of times. These data come from a study of technical replicates of blood from a few donors. Trimming pared 1 base from V and 3 bases from J, leaving 12 bases between. This CDR3 has 16 residues. CDR1 is SGHDN, CDR2 FVKESK, per germline. Measured with immunoSEQ multiplex PCR; TCRdb has only the in-frame clones, and not every one. The sample includes approximately 73,000 clones, approximately 91% seen only once; the top ten take about 0.4%. The chain joins TRBV14 to TRBJ1-4; maybe TRBD1 (5 bases). This clonotype was obtained from a human donor in good health. Sequenced sample: T cells isolated from PBMCs. This CDR3 is CASSQGQGRPNEKLFF. DNA of the CDR3: TGTGCCAGCAGCCAAGGCCAGGGAAGACCTAATGAAAAACTGTTTTTT.